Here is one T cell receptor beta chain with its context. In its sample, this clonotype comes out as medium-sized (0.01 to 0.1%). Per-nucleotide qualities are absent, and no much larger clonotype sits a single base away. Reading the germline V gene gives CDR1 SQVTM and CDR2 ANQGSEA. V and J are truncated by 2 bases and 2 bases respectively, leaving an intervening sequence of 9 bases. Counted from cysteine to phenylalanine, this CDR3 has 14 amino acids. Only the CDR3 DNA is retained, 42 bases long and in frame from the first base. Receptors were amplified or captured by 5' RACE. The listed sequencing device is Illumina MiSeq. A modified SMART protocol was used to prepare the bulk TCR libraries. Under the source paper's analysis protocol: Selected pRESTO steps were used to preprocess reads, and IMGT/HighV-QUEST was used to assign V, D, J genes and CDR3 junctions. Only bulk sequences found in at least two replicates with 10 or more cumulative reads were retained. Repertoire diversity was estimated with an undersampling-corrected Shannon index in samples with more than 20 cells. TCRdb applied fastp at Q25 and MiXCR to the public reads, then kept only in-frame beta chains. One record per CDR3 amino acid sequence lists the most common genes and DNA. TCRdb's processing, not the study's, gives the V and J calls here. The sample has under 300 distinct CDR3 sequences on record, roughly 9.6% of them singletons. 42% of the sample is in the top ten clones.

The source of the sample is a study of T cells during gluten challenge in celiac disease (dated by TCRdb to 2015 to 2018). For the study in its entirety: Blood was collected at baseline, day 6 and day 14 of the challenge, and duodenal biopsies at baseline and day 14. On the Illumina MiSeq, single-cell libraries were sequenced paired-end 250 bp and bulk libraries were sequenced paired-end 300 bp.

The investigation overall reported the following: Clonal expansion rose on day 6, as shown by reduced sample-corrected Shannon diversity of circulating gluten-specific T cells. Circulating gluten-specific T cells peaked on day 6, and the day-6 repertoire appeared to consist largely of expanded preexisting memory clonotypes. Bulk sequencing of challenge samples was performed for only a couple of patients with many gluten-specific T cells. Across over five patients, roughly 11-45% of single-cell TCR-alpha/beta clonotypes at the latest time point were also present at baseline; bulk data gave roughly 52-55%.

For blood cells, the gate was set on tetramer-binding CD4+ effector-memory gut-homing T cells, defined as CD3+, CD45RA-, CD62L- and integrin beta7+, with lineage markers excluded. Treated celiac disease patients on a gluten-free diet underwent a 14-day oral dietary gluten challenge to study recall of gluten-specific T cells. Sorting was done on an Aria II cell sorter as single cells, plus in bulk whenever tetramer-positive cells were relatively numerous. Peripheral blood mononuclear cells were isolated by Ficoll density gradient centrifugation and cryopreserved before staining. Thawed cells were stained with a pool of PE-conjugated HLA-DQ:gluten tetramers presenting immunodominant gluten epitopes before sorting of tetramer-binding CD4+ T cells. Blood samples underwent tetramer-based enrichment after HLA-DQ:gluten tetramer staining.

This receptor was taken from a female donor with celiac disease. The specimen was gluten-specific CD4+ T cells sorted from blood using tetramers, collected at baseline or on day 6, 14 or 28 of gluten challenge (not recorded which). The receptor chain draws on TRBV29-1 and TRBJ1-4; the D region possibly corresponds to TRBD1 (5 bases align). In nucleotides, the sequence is TGCAGCGTTGAAACTGGGACCACTAATGAAAAACTGTTTTTT. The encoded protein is CSVETGTTNEKLFF. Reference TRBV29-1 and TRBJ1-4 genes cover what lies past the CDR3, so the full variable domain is SAVISQKPSRDICQRGTSLTIQCQVDSQVTMMFWYRQQPGQSLTLIATANQGSEATYESGFVIDKFPISRPNLTFSTLTVSNMSPEDSSIYLCSVETGTTNEKLFFGSGTQLSVL.